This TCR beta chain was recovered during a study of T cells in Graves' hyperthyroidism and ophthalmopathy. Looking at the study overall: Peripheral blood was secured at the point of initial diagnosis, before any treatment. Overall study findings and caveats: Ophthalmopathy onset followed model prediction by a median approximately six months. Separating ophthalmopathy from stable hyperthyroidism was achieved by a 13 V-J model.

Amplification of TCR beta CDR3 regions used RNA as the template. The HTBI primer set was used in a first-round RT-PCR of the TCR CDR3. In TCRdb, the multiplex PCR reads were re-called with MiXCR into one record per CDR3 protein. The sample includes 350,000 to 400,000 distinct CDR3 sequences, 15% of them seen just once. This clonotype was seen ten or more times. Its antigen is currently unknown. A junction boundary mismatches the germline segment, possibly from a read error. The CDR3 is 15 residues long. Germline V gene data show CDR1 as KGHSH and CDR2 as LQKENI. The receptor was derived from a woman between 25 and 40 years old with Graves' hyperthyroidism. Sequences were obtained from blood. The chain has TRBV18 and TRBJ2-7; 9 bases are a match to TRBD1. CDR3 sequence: CASSPRQGDSSEQYF. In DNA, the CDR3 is TGTGCCAGCTCACCACGACAGGGGGACTCCTCCGAGCAGTACTTC.